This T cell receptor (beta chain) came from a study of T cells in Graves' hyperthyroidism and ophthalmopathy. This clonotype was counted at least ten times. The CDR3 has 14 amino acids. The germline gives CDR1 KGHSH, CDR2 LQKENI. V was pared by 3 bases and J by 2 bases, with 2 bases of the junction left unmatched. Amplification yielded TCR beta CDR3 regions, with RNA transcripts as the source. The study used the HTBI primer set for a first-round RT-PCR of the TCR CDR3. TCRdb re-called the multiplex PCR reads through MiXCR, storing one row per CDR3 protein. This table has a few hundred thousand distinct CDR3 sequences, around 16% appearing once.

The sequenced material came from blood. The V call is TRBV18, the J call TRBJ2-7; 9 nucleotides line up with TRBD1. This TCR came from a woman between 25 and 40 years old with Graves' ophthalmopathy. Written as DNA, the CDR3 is TGTGCCAGCTCACCCCGGGACAGGGCCTACGAGCAGTACTTC. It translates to CASSPRDRAYEQYF.